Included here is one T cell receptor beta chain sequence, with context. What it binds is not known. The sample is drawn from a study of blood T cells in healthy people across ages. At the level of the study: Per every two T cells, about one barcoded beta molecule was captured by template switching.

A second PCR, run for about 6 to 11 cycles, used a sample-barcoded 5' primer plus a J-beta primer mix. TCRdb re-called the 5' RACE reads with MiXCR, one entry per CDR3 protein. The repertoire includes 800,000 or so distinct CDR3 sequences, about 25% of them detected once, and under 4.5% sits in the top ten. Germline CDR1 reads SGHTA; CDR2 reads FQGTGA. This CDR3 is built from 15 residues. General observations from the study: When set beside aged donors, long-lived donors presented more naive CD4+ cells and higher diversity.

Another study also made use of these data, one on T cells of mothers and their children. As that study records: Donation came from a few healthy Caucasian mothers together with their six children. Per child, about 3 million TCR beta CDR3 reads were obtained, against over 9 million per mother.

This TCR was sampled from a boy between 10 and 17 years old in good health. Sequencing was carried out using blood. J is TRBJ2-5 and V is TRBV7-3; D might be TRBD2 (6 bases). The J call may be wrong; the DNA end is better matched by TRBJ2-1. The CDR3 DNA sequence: TGTGCCAGCAGATTAGAGGCGGGACCTTACAATGAGCAGTTCTTC. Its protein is CASRLEAGPYNEQFF.